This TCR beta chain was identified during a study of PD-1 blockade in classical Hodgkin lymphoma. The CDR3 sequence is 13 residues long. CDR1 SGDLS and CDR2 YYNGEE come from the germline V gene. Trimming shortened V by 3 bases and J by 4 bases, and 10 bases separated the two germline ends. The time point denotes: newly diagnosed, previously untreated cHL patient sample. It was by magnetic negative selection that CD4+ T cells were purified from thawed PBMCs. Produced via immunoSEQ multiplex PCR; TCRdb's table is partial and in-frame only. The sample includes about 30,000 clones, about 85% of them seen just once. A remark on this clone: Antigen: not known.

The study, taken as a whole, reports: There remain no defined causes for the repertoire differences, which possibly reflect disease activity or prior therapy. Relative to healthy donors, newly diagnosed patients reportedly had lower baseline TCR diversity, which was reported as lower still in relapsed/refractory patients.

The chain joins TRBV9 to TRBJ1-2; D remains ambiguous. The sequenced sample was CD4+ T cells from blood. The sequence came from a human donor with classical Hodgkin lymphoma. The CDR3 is CASSDDLSYGYTF. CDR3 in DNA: TGTGCCAGCAGCGATGACCTTAGCTATGGCTACACCTTC.